The T cell receptor (beta chain) under discussion was sequenced for a study of blood T cell repertoires in COVID-19. Study background: The study drew acute and convalescent COVID-19 samples from the United States, Italy and Spain.

Authors' data handling: Amplification with reference gene primers provided the estimates of nucleated cell counts. Produced via immunoSEQ multiplex PCR; TCRdb's table is partial and in-frame only. D and trimming come from the DNA, and the V and J calls and clone size come from that table. The sample holds about 380,000 clones, 70% to 90% seen once. The participants were between roughly 18 and 100 years old and came from about two dozen US areas. The study assigned cohorts using participant-reported clinical history. This CDR3 spans 17 amino acids. CDR1 and CDR2 from the germline V gene are SEHNR and FQNEAQ (reference sequence). V shed 2 bases and J 2 bases; nucleotides not matched to a gene: 9.

The chain has TRBV7-9 and TRBJ1-3; 7 bases fit TRBD1. The sequencing input was PBMCs or T cells enriched from blood (not recorded which). This TCR derives from a man aged 25 to 45 who had recovered from COVID-19. CDR3 sequence (DNA): TGTGCCAGCAGCTTAATTTCAGGGGGAGGTACTGGAAACACCATATATTTT. It yields the protein CASSLISGGGTGNTIYF.